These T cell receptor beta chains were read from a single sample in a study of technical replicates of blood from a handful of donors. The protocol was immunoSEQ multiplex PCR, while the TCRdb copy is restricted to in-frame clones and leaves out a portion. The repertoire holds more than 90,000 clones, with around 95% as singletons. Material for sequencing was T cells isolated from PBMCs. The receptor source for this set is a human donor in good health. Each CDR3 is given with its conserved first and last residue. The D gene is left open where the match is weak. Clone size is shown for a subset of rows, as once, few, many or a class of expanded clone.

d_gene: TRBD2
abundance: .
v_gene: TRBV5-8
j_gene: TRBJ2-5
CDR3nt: TGTGCCAGCAAGCCTACCTCGACTAGCGGGGCCCCCCAAGAGACCCAGTACTTC
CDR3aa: CASKPTSTSGAPQETQYF

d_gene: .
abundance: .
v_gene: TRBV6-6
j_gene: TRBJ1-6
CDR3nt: TGTGCGGCGGGGGAGAGGACCAGCTCCTATAATTCACCCCTCCACTTT
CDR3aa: CAAGERTSSYNSPLHF

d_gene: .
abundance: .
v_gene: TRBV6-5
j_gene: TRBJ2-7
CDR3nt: TGTGCCAGCAGTAGCTTACAGGGTGGATTCTACGAGCAGTACTTC
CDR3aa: CASSSLQGGFYEQYF

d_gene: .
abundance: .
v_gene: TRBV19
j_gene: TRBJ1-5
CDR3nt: TGTGCCAGTAGTATACTCCCGGGTAATCAGCCCCAGCATTTT
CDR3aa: CASSILPGNQPQHF

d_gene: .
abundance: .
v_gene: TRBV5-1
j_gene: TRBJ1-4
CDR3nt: TGCGCCAGCAGTTTTTACGGACAGCTTAATGAAAAACTGTTTTTT
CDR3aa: CASSFYGQLNEKLFF

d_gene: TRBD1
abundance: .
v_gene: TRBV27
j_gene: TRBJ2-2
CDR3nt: TGTGCCAGCAGTTTAGGGACAGGGGCCGGGGAGCTGTTTTTT
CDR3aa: CASSLGTGAGELFF

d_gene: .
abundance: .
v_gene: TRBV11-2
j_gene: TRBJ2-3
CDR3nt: TGTGCCAGCAGCTCCCGGAGTGGAGGGTTCATAGATACGCAGTATTTT
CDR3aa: CASSSRSGGFIDTQYF

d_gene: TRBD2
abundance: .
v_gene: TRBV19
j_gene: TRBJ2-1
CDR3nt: TGTGCCAGTAGTATTACGGGACTAGCGGGGAATGAGCAGTTCTTC
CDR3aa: CASSITGLAGNEQFF

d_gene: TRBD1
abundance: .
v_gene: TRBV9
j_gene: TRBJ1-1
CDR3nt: TGTGCCAGCAGTGGGACAGGGGCGGGAAGGACTGAAGCTTTCTTT
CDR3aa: CASSGTGAGRTEAFF

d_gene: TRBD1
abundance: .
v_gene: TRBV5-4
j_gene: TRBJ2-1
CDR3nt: TGTGCCAGCAGCCCAAGGGGACAGGCGAACAGCTCCTACAATGAGCAGTTCTTC
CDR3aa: CASSPRGQANSSYNEQFF

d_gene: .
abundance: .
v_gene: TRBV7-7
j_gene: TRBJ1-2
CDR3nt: TGTGCTAGCAGCCCATTAGGGAGGGAAAATGGCTACACCTTC
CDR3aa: CASSPLGRENGYTF

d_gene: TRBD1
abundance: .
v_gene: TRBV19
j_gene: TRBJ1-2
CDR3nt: TGTGCCAGTAGTATCGCTAGCCCGGCCAGGGGGATTGGCTACACCTTC
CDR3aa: CASSIASPARGIGYTF

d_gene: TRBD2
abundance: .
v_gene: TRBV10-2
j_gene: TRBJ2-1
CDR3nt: TGCGCCAGCAGAAGCGGGGGGAGCTCCTACAATGAGCAGTTCTTC
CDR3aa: CASRSGGSSYNEQFF

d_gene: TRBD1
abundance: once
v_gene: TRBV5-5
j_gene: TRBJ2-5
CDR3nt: TGTGCCAGCAGCCTAGGGACAGGGCCTCAAGAGACCCAGTACTTC
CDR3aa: CASSLGTGPQETQYF

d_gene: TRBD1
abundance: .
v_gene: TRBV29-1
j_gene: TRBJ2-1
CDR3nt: TGCAGCGTTGAAAGAGGGACAGGGGGTTACGAGCAGTTCTTC
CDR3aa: CSVERGTGGYEQFF

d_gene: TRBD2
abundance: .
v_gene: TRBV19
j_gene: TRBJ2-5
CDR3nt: TGTGCCAGTAACCTAGCGGTTGGAGCAGAGACCCAGTACTTC
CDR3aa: CASNLAVGAETQYF

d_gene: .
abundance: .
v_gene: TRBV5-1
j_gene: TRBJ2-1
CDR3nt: TGCGCCAGCAGCTTGGAACAGTCAGGGTACAATGAGCAGTTCTTC
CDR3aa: CASSLEQSGYNEQFF

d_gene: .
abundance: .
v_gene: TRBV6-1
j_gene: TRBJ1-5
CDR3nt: TGTGCCAGCAGGAGCACAGGTTTTCGTCAGCCCCAGCATTTT
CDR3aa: CASRSTGFRQPQHF

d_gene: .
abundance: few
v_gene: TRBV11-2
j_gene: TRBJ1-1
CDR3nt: TGTGCCAGCAGGGAGTGGGACACTGAAGCTTTCTTT
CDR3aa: CASREWDTEAFF

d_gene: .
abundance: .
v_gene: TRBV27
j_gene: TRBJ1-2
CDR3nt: TGTGCCAGCAGTTTATCTACCGGGGAGGATGGCTACACCTTC
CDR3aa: CASSLSTGEDGYTF

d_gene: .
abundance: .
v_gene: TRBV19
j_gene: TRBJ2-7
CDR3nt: TGTGCCAGTAGTATGGGGACTGGCTACGAGCAGTACTTC
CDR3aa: CASSMGTGYEQYF

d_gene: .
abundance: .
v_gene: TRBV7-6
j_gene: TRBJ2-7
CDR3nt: TGTGCCAGCAGCTCCTACGGGGACAAATTCTACGAGCAGTACTTC
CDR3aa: CASSSYGDKFYEQYF

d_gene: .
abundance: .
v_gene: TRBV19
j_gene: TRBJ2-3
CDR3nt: TGTGCCAGTAGTTCTCGGACACCAGATACGCAGTATTTT
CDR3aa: CASSSRTPDTQYF

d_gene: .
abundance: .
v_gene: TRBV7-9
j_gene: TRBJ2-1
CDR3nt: TGTGCCAGCAGGACTCTAAGCGGTAGGGTCTTC
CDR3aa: CASRTLSGRVF

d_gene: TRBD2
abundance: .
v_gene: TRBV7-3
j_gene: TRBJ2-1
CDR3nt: TGTGCCAGCAGCTTAGAATCTAAGCGGGGGGGCCTAGGGGGCAATGAGCAGTTCTTC
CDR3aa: CASSLESKRGGLGGNEQFF

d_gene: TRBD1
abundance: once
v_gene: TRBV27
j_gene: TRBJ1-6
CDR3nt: TGTGCCAGCAGTTTGGCCCGGAGGGACAGTTATTCACCCCTCCACTTT
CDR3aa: CASSLARRDSYSPLHF

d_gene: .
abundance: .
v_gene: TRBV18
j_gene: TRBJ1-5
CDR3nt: TGTGCCAGCGGGTCGGGGGGTCCCAATCAGCCCCAGCATTTT
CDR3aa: CASGSGGPNQPQHF

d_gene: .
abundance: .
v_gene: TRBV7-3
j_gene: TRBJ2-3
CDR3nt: TGTGCCAGCAGGGCAGGGGGCACAGATACGCAGTATTTT
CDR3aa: CASRAGGTDTQYF

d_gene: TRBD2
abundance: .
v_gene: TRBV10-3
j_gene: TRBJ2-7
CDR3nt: TGTGCCATCAGTGGCGGGAGTTTCGCCTACGAGCAGTACTTC
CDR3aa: CAISGGSFAYEQYF

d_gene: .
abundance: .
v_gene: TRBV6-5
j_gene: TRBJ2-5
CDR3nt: TGTGCCAGCAGTTACCTACAGAATAAGGAGACCCAGTACTTC
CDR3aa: CASSYLQNKETQYF

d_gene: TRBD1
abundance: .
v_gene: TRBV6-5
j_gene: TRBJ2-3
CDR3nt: TGTGCCAGCAGTGGAACGAACAGGGGGCATACGCAGTATTTT
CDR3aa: CASSGTNRGHTQYF

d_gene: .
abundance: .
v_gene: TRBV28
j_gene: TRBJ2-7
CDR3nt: TGTGCCAGCAGTTCACCGGGCAGGGGCAGGGAGCAGTACTTC
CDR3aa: CASSSPGRGREQYF

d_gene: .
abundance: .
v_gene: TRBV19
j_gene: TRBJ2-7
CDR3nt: TGTGCCAGTAGTAGGGGGACTCCCGTCGTCGGAAGCGAGCAGTACTTC
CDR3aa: CASSRGTPVVGSEQYF

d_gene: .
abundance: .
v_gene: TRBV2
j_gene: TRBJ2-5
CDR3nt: TGTGCCAGCAGTGAAGCACAGGGAGACTACCAAGAGACCCAGTACTTC
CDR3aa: CASSEAQGDYQETQYF

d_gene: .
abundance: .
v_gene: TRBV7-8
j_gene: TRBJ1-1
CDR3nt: TGTGCCAGCAGCTTTGGGCTCAACACTGAAGCTTTCTTT
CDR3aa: CASSFGLNTEAFF

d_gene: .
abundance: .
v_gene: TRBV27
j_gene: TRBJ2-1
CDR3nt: TGTGCCAGCAGTTTAGGGCAGGGCGCCTACAATGAGCAGTTCTTC
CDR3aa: CASSLGQGAYNEQFF

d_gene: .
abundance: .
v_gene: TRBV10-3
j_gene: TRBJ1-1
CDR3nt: TGTGCCACCTCCCAGGGATTGAACACTGAAGCTTTCTTT
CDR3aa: CATSQGLNTEAFF

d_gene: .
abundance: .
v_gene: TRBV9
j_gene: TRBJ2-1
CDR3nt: TGTGCCAGCAGCGTGGACAGTTACCACAATGAGCAGTTCTTC
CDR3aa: CASSVDSYHNEQFF

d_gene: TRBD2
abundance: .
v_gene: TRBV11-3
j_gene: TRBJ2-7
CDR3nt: TGTGCCGTATCTACTAGCGGGGGCAACGAGCAGTACTTC
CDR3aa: CAVSTSGGNEQYF